Here is one T cell receptor beta chain with its context. In the original analysis: Amplified reference gene primers provided the basis for estimating nucleated cell counts. Using immunoSEQ multiplex PCR, the repertoire was profiled, and TCRdb retains in-frame clones only, with some absent. V and J calls and clone size are those listed in that table; D and trimming were worked out from the DNA. This repertoire shows 170,000 or so clones, around 89% found once; its top ten account for approximately 2%. These data come from a study of blood T cell repertoires in COVID-19. Overall study: Material from acute and convalescent COVID-19 was sourced from the United States, Italy and Spain. PBMCs, B-cell-depleted T cells, or T cells were the source of the cDNA or gDNA that made up the material.

Source material: peripheral blood. The receptor comes from a man between 18 and 29 years old who had recovered from COVID-19.

This CDR3 reads CASSQGAWGRRTGELFF. The CDR3 DNA reads TGTGCCAGCAGCCAAGGAGCTTGGGGGAGGAGGACCGGGGAGCTGTTTTTT. V is TRBV14 and J is TRBJ2-2; D is perhaps TRBD2 (6 bases). Germline CDR1 is SGHDN and CDR2 is FVKESK. This CDR3 comprises 17 residues. Deletions cut 1 base from V and 5 bases from J, with 17 bases between.